This T cell receptor beta chain was observed in a study of T cells after yellow fever vaccination. This CDR3 has 14 residues. The V end was cut by 5 bases, the J end by 1 base, with 9 bases between. This clonotype has ten or more counts. Using its own MiXCR run on the 5' RACE reads, TCRdb lists one record per CDR3 protein. This repertoire shows about 20,000 distinct CDR3 sequences, 4% to 6% found once; its top ten account for about 20%. Study-level findings and limits: Vaccine-responding clonotypes were almost all undetectable in sorted memory subsets on day 0.

V and J are TRBV12-3 or TRBV12-4 and TRBJ1-5, with D maybe TRBD1 (5 bases). The source material was PBMCs, either bulk or a sorted T-cell subset (CD4+, CD8+, memory, or dextramer-sorted; not recorded which), sampled roughly seven weeks after the first yellow fever vaccination. The TCR originated in a man younger than 35 who received the YFV17D yellow fever vaccine. CDR3 nucleotides: TGTGCCAGCAGTCTCCGACAGAGCAATCAGCCCCAGCATTTT. As protein: CASSLRQSNQPQHF.